This T cell receptor (beta chain) is from a study of cytomegalovirus exposure and HLA in healthy donors. In germline, CDR1 is LNHDA, CDR2 SQIVND (reference sequence). This CDR3 has 18 amino acids. J was trimmed by 2 bases and V by 5 bases; bases with no gene match: 14. Vbeta (60) and Jbeta (13) primers were used in the PCR. Produced via immunoSEQ multiplex PCR; TCRdb's table is partial and in-frame only. The listing records around 140,000 clones. V usage is TRBV19 and J usage is TRBJ2-2; 7 bases fit TRBD1. Specimen: PBMCs. The TCR was taken from a woman in her 40s in good health and CMV-seronegative. CDR3 nucleotides: TGTGCCAGTAGTCTCGAACCCGGGACAGTGAAAAACACCGGGGAGCTGTTTTTT. Amino acids: CASSLEPGTVKNTGELFF.